The entry below gives a single T cell receptor beta chain sequence along with its context. The sample is drawn from a study of human T cells and chemical hapten exposure. V lost 0 bases to trimming and J lost 5 bases, with 10 bases between them. Germline assignment: CDR1 MNHEY and CDR2 SVGAGI. The CDR3 consists of 14 residues. One entry per CDR3 protein results from TCRdb running MiXCR on the RACE reads. The sample yields around 99,000 distinct CDR3 sequences, roughly 11% seen once. Time point specified: patch test 2, 6 weeks after DPC sensitization. Treatment in this sample: therapeutic diphenylcyclopropenone sensitization with weekly scalp DPC.

This specimen consisted of whole blood, obtained in connection with sensitization to the hapten diphenylcyclopropenone (DPC). This clonotype was obtained from a middle-aged man with alopecia areata. Some clones in this sample may be carry-over from other donors' samples. This sequence joins TRBV6-5 and TRBJ2-5, with D perhaps TRBD1 (5 bases). Here the CDR3 DNA reads TGTGCCAGCAGTTACTCCAGGGTTTGGGAGACCCAGTACTTC. Amino acids: CASSYSRVWETQYF.